This paragraph covers one T cell receptor (beta chain) sequence. The antigen is unknown. The sample comes from a study of OX40 agonist ivuxolimab in advanced cancers. Looking at the study overall: Patients were treated with ivuxolimab, an agonistic anti-OX40 (CD134) antibody. Study observations and caveats: Antigen specificity was not determined for the expanded peripheral T cells. Normalized expansion of T-cell clones was also low for some nonresponders.

Here immunoSEQ multiplex PCR was the method, and the copy in TCRdb shows in-frame clones only, minus some. Of 65,000 to 90,000 clones listed, about 90% are singletons. Autoimmune disease history or systemic immunosuppression led to patients being barred. This CDR3 comprises 13 residues. V shed 3 bases and J shed 8 bases, with 14 bases lying between them. The germline gives CDR1 SGHTS, CDR2 YDEGEE. The source material was CD4+ or CD8+ T cells sorted from blood, sampled in a trial of the OX40 agonist ivuxolimab. The TCR was taken from an adult with an advanced solid tumor such as melanoma, head and neck, liver or kidney cancer. The V and J genes are TRBV5-8 and TRBJ1-2, with TRBD1 as a possible D gene (5 bases). CDR3 sequence reads: CASSSGPLGGYTF. The CDR3 DNA follows: TGTGCCAGCAGCTCGGGACCGCTTGGCGGCTACACCTTC.